Below are 29 T cell receptor beta chains sequenced from a single sample in a study of blood T cell repertoires in COVID-19. Sequenced by immunoSEQ multiplex PCR; TCRdb stores in-frame clones only, minus some. The profile covers 150,000 to 200,000 clones, with roughly 85% appearing a single time and about 22% taken by the ten largest. The sample comprised peripheral blood. All receptors come from a man between 60 and 70 years old with active or convalescent COVID-19.

The J gene is TRBJ2-5, the V gene TRBV5-4, with TRBD1 as a possible D gene (6 bases). V was shortened by 3 bases and J by 4 bases, with 13 bases between the two germline ends. Germline V gene lookup returns CDR1 SGHNT and CDR2 YYREEE (reference sequence). This CDR3 spans 14 amino acids. CDR3 protein: CASSSRQDSETQYF. The CDR3 bases are TGTGCCAGCAGCTCTCGACAGGATTCAGAGACCCAGTACTTC.

In DNA form, the CDR3 reads TGTGCCAGCTCTCTCCACCGCGGGGGGGCCTACGAGCAGTACTTC. Protein product: CASSLHRGGAYEQYF. The chain uses TRBV18 and TRBJ2-7; TRBD2 agrees at 9 bases. Germline CDR1 reads KGHSH; CDR2 reads LQKENI. The CDR3 is 15 amino acids. Unmatched junction bases numbered 8, after V lost 6 bases and J lost 2 bases.

In DNA, the CDR3 is TGTGCCAGCAGTCAGGGGGCGCCGTACGAGCAGTACTTC. Protein sequence: CASSQGAPYEQYF. The chain carries TRBV2 and TRBJ2-7; 8 bases fit TRBD1. After removal of 5 bases from V and 4 bases from J, the junction contained 4 bases not matched to a gene. Germline V lookup: CDR1 SNHLY, CDR2 FYNNEI. This CDR3 is built from 13 residues.

The rearrangement uses TRBV6-6 and TRBJ1-1; D possibly corresponds to TRBD1 (5 bases). V lost 11 bases and J 1 base, leaving 14 bases between the germline ends. Germline V CDR1 and CDR2: MNHNY, SVGAGI (reference sequence). CDR3 length equals 13 residues. The CDR3 region is CAGVRQGNTEAFF. CDR3 nucleotide sequence: TGTGCCGGCGTGCGCCAGGGGAACACTGAAGCTTTCTTT.

The rearrangement uses TRBV6-2 or TRBV6-3 and TRBJ2-7; a weak D match, TRBD1 (6 bases). This CDR3 has 13 amino acids. Looked up from germline, CDR1 is MNHEY and CDR2 is SVGEGT. V dropped 5 bases and J dropped 3 bases, with 11 bases sitting between them. The DNA of the CDR3 is TGTGCCAGCAGTCGACAGGAAGACTACGAGCAGTACTTC. Protein sequence: CASSRQEDYEQYF.

The V gene is TRBV6-4, the J gene TRBJ1-5; a weak D match, TRBD1 (5 bases). The V gene's germline CDR1 is MRHNA and CDR2 SNTAGT. This CDR3 has 15 amino acids. V lost 6 bases and J 4 bases, leaving 16 bases between the germline ends. CDR3 in amino acids: CASSDPGIPNQPQHF. DNA of the CDR3: TGTGCCAGCAGCGATCCAGGGATCCCTAATCAGCCCCAGCATTTT.

The chain recombines TRBV2 with TRBJ2-2; maybe TRBD1 (6 bases). The germline V gene has CDR1 SNHLY and CDR2 FYNNEI. The CDR3 sequence is 14 residues long. Trimming took off 4 bases at V and 5 bases at J, with 11 bases between the two ends. CDR3 sequence (DNA): TGTGCCAGCAGTGCGAAGAGGGGGACCGGGGAGCTGTTTTTT. This sequence encodes CASSAKRGTGELFF.

The V and J genes are TRBV18 and TRBJ1-5; the D gene is possibly TRBD1 (6 bases). The germline V gene encodes CDR1 KGHSH and CDR2 LQKENI. The CDR3 runs 15 residues. Trimming stripped 0 bases from V and 7 bases from J, with 13 bases between. CDR3 sequence: CASSPPGARGQPQHF. The CDR3 DNA is TGTGCCAGCTCACCACCGGGGGCGAGGGGGCAGCCCCAGCATTTT.

This chain links TRBV29-1 with TRBJ1-1; D might be TRBD1 (5 bases). The CDR3 is 17 residues long. Deletions cut 0 bases from V and 3 bases from J, with 20 bases between. CDR1 and CDR2 (germline): SQVTM, ANQGSEA. DNA for the CDR3: TGCAGCGTTGAAGACCCTTCCCTCCCAGGGTTGGACACTGAAGCTTTCTTT. This translates into CSVEDPSLPGLDTEAFF.

This clone was observed a few times. This chain links TRBV27 with TRBJ1-6, with TRBD1 matching 8 bases. V lost 6 bases to trimming and J lost 8 bases; unmatched junction nucleotides: 9. Germline lookup yields CDR1 MNHEY and CDR2 SMNVEV (reference sequence). The CDR3 extends over 15 amino acids. The CDR3, as DNA: TGTGCCAGCAGAAGACCCGGGACAGGATATTCACCCCTCCACTTT. Translated, it gives CASRRPGTGYSPLHF.

The V gene is TRBV18, the J gene TRBJ2-2; weak D call: TRBD2 (7 bases). This CDR3 comprises 16 residues. Germline V CDR1 and CDR2: KGHSH, LQKENI. V was pared by 3 bases and J by 6 bases, with 17 bases between. The CDR3 DNA is TGTGCCAGCTCACCCTACCGGCGGGGGCGGCCCGGGGAGCTGTTTTTT. It encodes CASSPYRRGRPGELFF.

This clone was observed a few times. This chain links TRBV11-2 with TRBJ1-2, with D uncertain. The germline V and J ends were trimmed by 0 bases and 4 bases, with 12 bases remaining between them. The CDR3 runs 15 residues. Germline values: CDR1 SGHAT, CDR2 FQNNGV. DNA for the CDR3: TGTGCCAGCAGCTTAGAAATTGAGAGTCTCTATGGCTACACCTTC. It specifies CASSLEIESLYGYTF.

The genes are TRBV5-4 and TRBJ2-3; D might be TRBD2 (6 bases). Germline CDR1 reads SGHNT; CDR2 reads YYREEE (reference sequence). This CDR3 is 17 amino acids long. Trimming left V 4 bases short and J 2 bases short, with 20 bases between. The DNA for the CDR3 is TGTGCCAGCAGCCCACGGGACTCTCAGACGTTCACAGATACGCAGTATTTT. Its protein is CASSPRDSQTFTDTQYF.

The V gene is TRBV5-1, the J gene TRBJ2-2; possibly TRBD2 for D (6 bases). CDR1 is SGHRS and CDR2 is YFSETQ in the germline V gene. The V and J ends lost 5 bases and 7 bases respectively, with 9 bases between them. The CDR3 extends over 12 amino acids. The CDR3 region has the DNA TGCGCCAGCAGTTTGACTAGCGGGGAGCTGTTTTTT. Encoded protein: CASSLTSGELFF.

The J gene is TRBJ1-3, the V gene TRBV7-9; D remains unclear. The germline CDR1 and CDR2 sequences are SEHNR and FQNEAQ (reference sequence). V was cut by 1 base and J by 0 bases, with 10 bases left in between. This CDR3 has 16 amino acids. Here the CDR3 reads CASSLDGRSSGNTIYF. The CDR3 coding sequence is TGTGCCAGCAGCTTAGATGGTCGGAGCTCTGGAAACACCATATATTTT.

The chain combines TRBV2 with TRBJ1-6; 9 bases fit TRBD1. Trimming removed 5 bases from V and 6 bases from J; junction bases left unmatched: 5. Germline V lookup: CDR1 SNHLY, CDR2 FYNNEI. The CDR3 consists of 15 residues. The CDR3 DNA sequence: TGTGCCAGCAGTCTCGGGACAGGGTCTAATTCACCCCTCCACTTT. The encoded protein is CASSLGTGSNSPLHF. The full variable domain, with the rest looked up from reference TRBV2 and TRBJ1-6, is EPEVTQTPSHQVTQMGQEVILRCVPISNHLYFYWYRQILGQKVEFLVSFYNNEISEKSEIFDDQFSVERPDGSNFTLKIRSTKLEDSAMYFCASSLGTGSNSPLHFGNGTRLTVT.

This clone has only one observation. The chain has TRBV3-1 (or the pseudogene TRBV3-2) and TRBJ2-3, with 9 nucleotides matching TRBD2. The V and J ends lost 0 bases and 1 base, in that order; junction bases with no gene match: 8. CDR3 length: 18 amino acids. Germline CDR1 reads LGHDT; CDR2 reads YNNKEL (reference sequence). The CDR3: CASSQEGQAGGRTDTQYF. The CDR3 coding sequence is TGTGCCAGCAGCCAAGAGGGGCAAGCGGGGGGACGCACAGATACGCAGTATTTT.

The chain has TRBV7-9 and TRBJ2-7; 9 bases match TRBD2. Losses at the gene ends were 1 base for V and 3 bases for J; bases not matched to a gene: 7. CDR3 length equals 16 residues. Germline lookup yields CDR1 SEHNR and CDR2 FQNEAQ (reference sequence). The CDR3 nucleotides are TGTGCCAGCAGCTTAGGGGCGGGAGGGGCGGACTACGAGCAGTACTTC. It encodes CASSLGAGGADYEQYF.

DNA for the CDR3: TGTGCCAGCAGCTTGGCGGGACAGGTCTATGGCTACACCTTC. It specifies CASSLAGQVYGYTF. The rearrangement joins TRBV5-4 to TRBJ1-2, with 8 bases that match TRBD1. Unmatched junction bases numbered 2, after V lost 0 bases and J lost 4 bases. The CDR3 is 14 amino acids. Germline-derived CDR1 and CDR2 are SGHNT and YYREEE (reference sequence).

The CDR3 loop is CASSLLPGLVGETQYF. CDR3 nucleotide sequence: TGCGCCAGCAGCCTACTCCCGGGACTAGTTGGGGAGACCCAGTACTTC. The chain carries TRBV4-1 and TRBJ2-5, with 8 bases identical to TRBD2. The CDR3 runs 16 residues. Trimming took 4 bases from V and 5 from J; bases not matched to a gene: 12. The germline V gene encodes CDR1 MGHRA and CDR2 YSYEKL.

Regarding this clone: Sequence at one end of the junction differs from germline and may be a read error. The chain is built from TRBV24-1 and TRBJ2-5, with a possible D match to TRBD1 (6 bases). The CDR3 contains 14 residues. CDR1 and CDR2 from the germline V gene are KGHDR and SFDVKD. CDR3 coding DNA: TGTGCCACCAGCGATTACAGGGCCCAAGAGACCCAGTACTTC. Translation: CATSDYRAQETQYF.

In DNA form, the CDR3 reads TGTGCCAGCAGCGTTACGGTGTATCCCCAGCATTTT. This translates into CASSVTVYPQHF. The chain carries TRBV2 and TRBJ1-5; D uncertain. The V and J ends lost 6 bases and 10 bases respectively, with 13 bases between them. The length of the CDR3 is 12 residues. Germline-derived CDR1 and CDR2 are SNHLY and FYNNEI.

Note on this clone: Other nucleotide sequences in the sample specify the same CDR3. The chain uses TRBV5-3 and TRBJ1-5, with 7 bases lining up with TRBD1. TRBV5-3 is an ORF for which the function is uncertain. This CDR3 spans 14 amino acids. Trimming at V came to 4 bases and at J to 3 bases, leaving 4 bases not matched to a gene. CDR3 residues: CARSQGQINQPQHF. Here the CDR3 DNA reads TGTGCCAGAAGCCAGGGACAGATCAATCAGCCCCAGCATTTT.

This sequence joins TRBV6-5 and TRBJ1-2; TRBD1 might be the D (5 bases). There are 14 residues in the CDR3. CDR1 and CDR2 (germline): MNHEY, SVGAGI. Trimming left V 0 bases short and J 8 bases short, with 13 bases between. CDR3 protein: CASSYSLGARGYTF. The CDR3 DNA is TGTGCCAGCAGTTACTCCCTAGGGGCGAGGGGCTACACCTTC.

This chain connects TRBV6-5 to TRBJ1-1; 10 bases are a match to TRBD1. Trimming cost V 5 bases and J 8 bases; bases outside gene matches: 2. The CDR3 totals 12 residues. Germline values: CDR1 MNHEY, CDR2 SVGAGI. The CDR3 DNA follows: TGTGCCAGCAGTAAGGACAGGGGGGAAGCTTTCTTT. Its translation is CASSKDRGEAFF.

V gene TRBV3-1 (or the pseudogene TRBV3-2) combines with J gene TRBJ1-2, with unresolved D. V was shortened by 0 bases and J by 6 bases, with 5 bases between the two germline ends. The CDR3 is 12 residues long. Germline-derived CDR1 and CDR2 are LGHDT and YNNKEL (reference sequence). The CDR3 DNA sequence: TGTGCCAGCAGCCAAGAACCAGATGGCTACACCTTC. Its protein product is CASSQEPDGYTF.

The chain recombines TRBV19 with TRBJ1-1, with TRBD1 matching over 7 bases. CDR3 length equals 14 residues. After removal of 9 bases from V and 0 bases from J, the junction contained 7 bases not matched to a gene. Germline CDR1 is LNHDA and CDR2 is SQIVND (reference sequence). This CDR3 reads CASRDSMLNTEAFF. As DNA, the CDR3 is TGTGCCAGCAGGGACAGTATGTTGAACACTGAAGCTTTCTTT.

V and J are TRBV2 and TRBJ2-5, with D possibly matching TRBD2 (5 bases). The CDR3 length is 13 residues. Looked up from germline, CDR1 is SNHLY and CDR2 is FYNNEI. Trimming pared 6 bases from V and 5 bases from J, leaving 13 bases between. CDR3 bases: TGTGCCAGCAGAGAGGGTGGGGAGGAGACCCAGTACTTC. It yields the protein CASREGGEETQYF. The variable domain in full, with the rest retrieved from reference TRBV2 and TRBJ2-5, is EPEVTQTPSHQVTQMGQEVILRCVPISNHLYFYWYRQILGQKVEFLVSFYNNEISEKSEIFDDQFSVERPDGSNFTLKIRSTKLEDSAMYFCASREGGEETQYFGPGTRLLVL.

The V call is TRBV5-1, the J call TRBJ2-6, with 8 bases matching TRBD1. From germline, CDR1 is SGHRS and CDR2 YFSETQ. J gave up 0 bases and V 6 bases, and 5 bases lay outside the gene matches. CDR3 length equals 16 residues. The CDR3 coding sequence is TGCGCCAGCACCCCGGACAGGGACTCTGGGGCCAACGTCCTGACTTTC. Its translation is CASTPDRDSGANVLTF.